This entry features one T cell receptor (beta chain) sequence. The source of the sample is a study of blood T cell repertoires in COVID-19. Study background: The analysed material was cDNA or gDNA that came from T cells, B-cell-depleted T cells, or PBMCs.

CDR1 and CDR2 (germline): SGHDT, YYEEEE. There are 15 residues in the CDR3. V was pared by 0 bases and J by 1 base, with 11 bases between. Libraries were prepared by immunoSEQ multiplex PCR; TCRdb keeps only in-frame clonotypes and omits some of them. Among 250,000 or so clones listed, more than 80% were seen once. V and J are TRBV5-6 and TRBJ2-7, with no clear D. The sample comprised PBMCs or T cells enriched from blood (not recorded which). The clonotype originates from a man between 60 and 75 years old who had recovered from COVID-19. Here the CDR3 reads CASSLARFRSYEQYF. The CDR3, as DNA: TGTGCCAGCAGCTTGGCCAGGTTTAGGTCCTACGAGCAGTACTTC.